The rows below give T cell receptor beta chains drawn from one sample of a study of blood T cell repertoires in COVID-19. The protocol was immunoSEQ multiplex PCR, while the TCRdb copy is restricted to in-frame clones and leaves out a portion. The sample consists of about 55,000 clones, 75% to 95% of them appearing once. The sequenced sample consisted of peripheral blood. These receptor sequences come from a man in his forties or fifties with acute or convalescent COVID-19. Both conserved end residues are trimmed from each CDR3.

v_call: TRBV7-8
cdr3_aa: ASSLVAGGVGSYEQY

v_call: TRBV4-2
cdr3_aa: ASSPFSSGGTDTQY

v_call: TRBV19
cdr3_aa: ASQPQGDTEAF

v_call: TRBV27
cdr3_aa: ASSLRRGDTQY

v_call: TRBV5-4
cdr3_aa: ASSLARLSPLH

v_call: TRBV19
cdr3_aa: ASSIGSGRAIRKDNEQF

v_call: TRBV30
cdr3_aa: AWSPKTSGQETQY

v_call: TRBV6-4
cdr3_aa: ASSEGVGTEAF

v_call: TRBV6-5
cdr3_aa: ASSTAVDEQF

v_call: TRBV19
cdr3_aa: ASSQGGTFTYEQY

v_call: TRBV21-1
cdr3_aa: ASSKRPGQGSTDTQY

v_call: TRBV12-3/TRBV12-4
cdr3_aa: ASSFRTSGTQY

v_call: TRBV15
cdr3_aa: ATSDRTSGSETQY

v_call: TRBV30
cdr3_aa: AWSRDTSATYNEQF

v_call: TRBV3-1/TRBV3-2
cdr3_aa: ASSFRLAGGRDEQF

v_call: TRBV2
cdr3_aa: ASSVGDRGSSPLH